The 25 T cell receptor beta chains in this list originate from one sample, sequenced in a study of CD8+ T cells in alopecia areata. RNA extraction was followed by reverse transcription into cDNA, which acted as the sequencing template. The assay was immunoSEQ multiplex PCR, and TCRdb's table has in-frame clones only and misses some. The data contain around 160,000 clones, approximately 57% of them singletons. Noted treatment: oral pan-JAK inhibitor, 5-10 mg twice daily. The material sequenced was CD4+ T cells sorted from blood, taken at week 24, from a patient treated with tofacitinib. The receptors stem from a human donor with alopecia areata.

V gene TRBV7-8 combines with J gene TRBJ1-5, with D uncertain. This CDR3 is built from 13 residues. V lost 5 bases to trimming and J lost 5 bases, with 10 bases between them. Germline V gives CDR1 SGHVS, CDR2 FQNEAQ. The CDR3 region is CASSPRFHQPQHF. CDR3 coding DNA: TGTGCCAGCAGCCCCAGGTTTCATCAGCCCCAGCATTTT.

This clone was detected a few times. The chain recombines TRBV29-1 with TRBJ2-7, with a possible D match to TRBD2 (5 bases). Looked up from germline, CDR1 is SQVTM and CDR2 is ANQGSEA. There are 14 residues in the CDR3. V was clipped by 7 bases and J by 2 bases, with 18 bases between them. The CDR3 DNA sequence: TGCAGCGCCCAGGTTGGCAGCGGCCCCTACGAGCAGTACTTC. Protein product: CSAQVGSGPYEQYF.

On this clone itself: Other DNA sequences in the same sample also yield this CDR3. The rearrangement uses TRBV5-6 and TRBJ1-2; 7 bases agree with TRBD1. There are 14 residues in the CDR3. Looked up from germline, CDR1 is SGHDT and CDR2 is YYEEEE. V lost 0 bases, J lost 4 bases, and 3 bases stayed unmatched. The CDR3 DNA reads as TGTGCCAGCAGCTTGGACAGGGGAGCCTATGGCTACACCTTC. Amino acids: CASSLDRGAYGYTF.

The chain is built from TRBV18 and TRBJ2-5; 7 bases line up with TRBD2. The CDR3 is 13 amino acids. CDR1 KGHSH and CDR2 LQKENI come from the germline V gene. V lost 2 bases and J lost 7; bases outside the gene matches: 4. CDR3 sequence (DNA): TGTGCCAGCTCACCAGACATAGCGGGGACCCAGTACTTC. Residues: CASSPDIAGTQYF. The full variable domain, rest sourced from reference TRBV18 and TRBJ2-5, is NAGVMQNPRHLVRRRGQEARLRCSPMKGHSHVYWYRQLPEEGLKFMVYLQKENIIDESGMPKERFSAEFPKEGPSILRIQQVVRGDSAAYFCASSPDIAGTQYFGPGTRLLVL.

With regard to this clone: This sample includes further DNA sequences coding for the same CDR3. The V and J genes are TRBV30 and TRBJ1-6, with 10 bases lining up with TRBD1. The V gene's germline CDR1 is GTSNPN and CDR2 SVGIG (reference sequence). Trimming at V came to 3 bases and at J to 10 bases, leaving 3 bases not matched to a gene. The CDR3 length is 13 residues. The CDR3 region is CAWRGQGRSPLHF. The CDR3 region has the DNA TGTGCCTGGAGGGGACAGGGGAGATCACCCCTCCACTTT. Variable domain in full (rest from reference TRBV30 and TRBJ1-6): SQTIHQWPATLVQPVGSPLSLECTVEGTSNPNLYWYRQAAGRGLQLLFYSVGIGQISSEVPQNLSASRPQDRQFILSSKKLLLSDSGFYLCAWRGQGRSPLHFGNGTRLTVT.

With respect to this clone: Other DNA sequences of this sample code for an identical CDR3. This chain uses TRBV5-1 with TRBJ2-1; either TRBD1 or TRBD2 may fit D (5 bases each). V lost 0 bases to trimming and J lost 4 bases, with 11 bases between them. The CDR3 covers 15 residues. Germline V lookup: CDR1 SGHRS, CDR2 YFSETQ. In DNA, the CDR3 is TGCGCCAGCAGCTTGGTGGTGGGACCTTACAATGAGCAGTTCTTC. Translated: CASSLVVGPYNEQFF.

The V and J genes are TRBV6-5 and TRBJ1-2, with D possibly TRBD1 on 5 matching bases. CDR1 is MNHEY and CDR2 is SVGAGI in the germline V gene. The CDR3 spans 15 residues. Trimming removed 0 bases from V and 5 bases from J, with 13 bases in between. CDR3 residues: CASSYSQGKAYGYTF. The DNA of the CDR3 is TGTGCCAGCAGTTACTCGCAGGGAAAGGCTTATGGCTACACCTTC.

In its sample, this clone was seen once. The rearrangement links TRBV5-1 to TRBJ2-7; TRBD2 matches at 9 bases. The V and J ends lost 1 base and 2 bases, in that order; junction bases with no gene match: 7. CDR1 and CDR2 from the germline V gene are SGHRS and YFSETQ. This CDR3 is 16 amino acids long. The CDR3 loop reads CASSLSASGDTYEQYF. The CDR3 DNA sequence: TGCGCCAGCAGCTTGTCAGCTAGCGGGGACACCTACGAGCAGTACTTC.

The V gene is TRBV30, the J gene TRBJ2-1, with TRBD1 identical over 8 bases. Germline V lookup: CDR1 GTSNPN, CDR2 SVGIG (reference sequence). The CDR3 has 11 residues. Trimming removed 2 bases from V and 15 bases from J; junction bases left unmatched: 6. Here the CDR3 DNA reads TGTGCCTGGAGTCGGCAGGGGGCCGCGTTCTTC. Residues: CAWSRQGAAFF.

In its sample, this clone was seen a few times. The chain couples TRBV4-1 to TRBJ1-2; D remains ambiguous. From germline, CDR1 is MGHRA and CDR2 YSYEKL. The CDR3 is 15 residues long. Deletions cut 0 bases from V and 8 bases from J, with 16 bases between. In DNA, the CDR3 is TGCGCCAGCAGCCAAGATTCCAGCAATCTAGTAGGCTACACCTTC. Translation: CASSQDSSNLVGYTF.

The chain employs TRBV7-9 and TRBJ2-3; D is ambiguous. The CDR3 sequence is 14 residues long. Germline values: CDR1 SEHNR, CDR2 FQNEAQ (reference sequence). V lost 5 bases and J lost 3, with 12 bases in between. In DNA form, the CDR3 reads TGTGCCAGCAGCCTCGGATTGGTTACAGATACGCAGTATTTT. This sequence encodes CASSLGLVTDTQYF. The full variable domain, completed using reference TRBV7-9 and TRBJ2-3, is DTGVSQNPRHKITKRGQNVTFRCDPISEHNRLYWYRQTLGQGPEFLTYFQNEAQLEKSRLLSDRFSAERPKGSFSTLEIQRTEQGDSAMYLCASSLGLVTDTQYFGPGTRLTVL.

The chain couples TRBV15 to TRBJ2-7; D is possibly TRBD1 (8 bases). Germline values: CDR1 LNHNV, CDR2 YYDKDF (reference sequence). V dropped 0 bases and J dropped 3 bases, with 18 bases sitting between them. The CDR3 totals 17 residues. The CDR3, as DNA: TGTGCCACCAGCAGAGAGCCCAACAGGGGGGGACGCTACGAGCAGTACTTC. This sequence encodes CATSREPNRGGRYEQYF.

This clone was counted ten times or more. CDR3 nucleotides: TGTGCCTGGAGTGCTACAGGGAATCAGCCCCAGCATTTT. The encoded protein is CAWSATGNQPQHF. The chain carries TRBV30 and TRBJ1-5; D may be TRBD1 (6 bases). Trimming pared 1 base from V and 4 bases from J, leaving 8 bases between. Germline CDR1 reads GTSNPN; CDR2 reads SVGIG (reference sequence). CDR3 size: 13 residues.

In nucleotides, the CDR3 is TGCAGCGCGGGACAGCGTCTCTACAATGAGCAGTTCTTC. Translated: CSAGQRLYNEQFF. The gene calls are TRBV29-1 and TRBJ2-1, with 7 positions matching TRBD1. The CDR3 consists of 13 residues. The V and J ends lost 7 bases and 3 bases, in that order; junction bases with no gene match: 6. The V gene's germline CDR1 is SQVTM and CDR2 ANQGSEA.

The genes are TRBV7-9 and TRBJ1-6; D unresolved. This CDR3 is built from 12 residues. Germline V gene sequence: CDR1 SEHNR, CDR2 FQNEAQ (reference sequence). V lost 5 bases and J lost 8, with 7 bases in between. CDR3 in amino acids: CASSAGYSPLHF. The CDR3 nucleotides are TGTGCCAGCAGCGCGGGGTATTCACCCCTCCACTTT.

This clone was detected many times. The chain carries TRBV18 and TRBJ2-4; the D gene could be TRBD1 or TRBD2 (5 bases each). This CDR3 has 13 residues. Trimming shortened V by 2 bases and J by 10 bases, and 12 bases separated the two germline ends. CDR1 and CDR2 from the germline V gene are KGHSH and LQKENI. The CDR3 DNA sequence: TGTGCCAGCTCACCATCCGGGACCGCGATTCAGTACTTC. Its protein product is CASSPSGTAIQYF.

This chain links TRBV7-3 with TRBJ2-1; TRBD1 might be the D (6 bases). The germline gives CDR1 SGHTA, CDR2 FQGTGA. This CDR3 region has 15 residues. The ends were cut back, 5 bases at V and 5 bases at J, with 16 bases in the middle. CDR3 sequence reads: CASSPIGTHNNEQFF. In nucleotides, the CDR3 is TGTGCCAGCAGCCCCATAGGGACACATAACAATGAGCAGTTCTTC.

The V and J genes are TRBV15 and TRBJ2-6; the D is unclear. The CDR3 runs to 18 residues. Germline V gene sequence: CDR1 LNHNV, CDR2 YYDKDF (reference sequence). Trimming left V 2 bases short and J 3 bases short, with 17 bases between. The CDR3 region is CATSRFPSFRGGANVLTF. The CDR3, as DNA: TGTGCCACCAGCAGATTCCCCTCCTTTCGTGGTGGGGCCAACGTCCTGACTTTC.

The rearrangement links TRBV5-1 to TRBJ2-5; D may be TRBD2 (6 bases). V lost 0 bases to trimming and J lost 5 bases, with 14 bases between them. The CDR3 is 15 residues long. Germline V gene lookup returns CDR1 SGHRS and CDR2 YFSETQ. CDR3 residues: CASSLAPPGVETQYF. Written as DNA, the CDR3 is TGCGCCAGCAGCTTGGCCCCACCGGGGGTGGAGACCCAGTACTTC.

In regard to this clone: The same CDR3 arises from other DNA sequences in this sample as well. The J gene is TRBJ1-5, the V gene TRBV30, with a tentative D call TRBD1 (6 bases). V shed 3 bases and J shed 2 bases, with 8 bases lying between them. The germline CDR1 and CDR2 sequences are GTSNPN and SVGIG (reference sequence). CDR3 size: 13 residues. This CDR3 reads CAWSSGGNQPQHF. The CDR3 DNA reads TGTGCCTGGAGCTCAGGGGGCAATCAGCCCCAGCATTTT.

J is TRBJ1-6 and V is TRBV30; D uncertain. Between the trimmed V and J ends, which lost 5 bases and 7 bases, there was a span of 15 bases. CDR1 is GTSNPN and CDR2 is SVGIG in the germline V gene (reference sequence). The CDR3 spans 14 residues. CDR3 nucleotide sequence: TGTGCCTGGCAAAGTAACAAGAAAAATTCACCCCTCCACTTT. This codes for CAWQSNKKNSPLHF.

V gene TRBV2 combines with J gene TRBJ2-6; D remains ambiguous. The V gene lost 3 bases and the J gene lost 1 base, with 7 bases spanning the gap. CDR1 is SNHLY and CDR2 is FYNNEI in the germline V gene. This CDR3 is built from 15 residues. The CDR3 is CASSDHGSGANVLTF. As DNA, the CDR3 is TGTGCCAGCAGTGATCATGGGTCTGGGGCCAACGTCCTGACTTTC.

There are a few counts of this clone. The V and J genes are TRBV29-1 and TRBJ2-3; no clear D. V lost 2 bases to trimming and J lost 4 bases, with 7 bases between them. CDR1 is SQVTM, CDR2 ANQGSEA, per germline. CDR3 size: 12 residues. The CDR3 protein is CSVERQSDTQYF. DNA of the CDR3: TGCAGCGTTGAAAGGCAGTCAGATACGCAGTATTTT.

The chain recombines TRBV10-3 with TRBJ1-1; possible D gene TRBD1, 5 bases. The CDR3 spans 13 residues. V was clipped by 4 bases and J by 6 bases, with 12 bases between them. The V gene's germline CDR1 is ENHRY and CDR2 SYGVKD. DNA of the CDR3: TGTGCCATCAGTGTTTCTCAGGGCCCTGAAGCTTTCTTT. As protein: CAISVSQGPEAFF.

The chain has TRBV10-3 and TRBJ2-7; no firm D call. From germline, CDR1 is ENHRY and CDR2 SYGVKD. V shed 7 bases and J shed 1 base, with 17 bases lying between them. The CDR3 consists of 15 residues. CDR3 loop: CAITEGPTRSYEQYF. DNA for the CDR3: TGTGCCATCACTGAAGGCCCTACTCGGTCCTACGAGCAGTACTTC.